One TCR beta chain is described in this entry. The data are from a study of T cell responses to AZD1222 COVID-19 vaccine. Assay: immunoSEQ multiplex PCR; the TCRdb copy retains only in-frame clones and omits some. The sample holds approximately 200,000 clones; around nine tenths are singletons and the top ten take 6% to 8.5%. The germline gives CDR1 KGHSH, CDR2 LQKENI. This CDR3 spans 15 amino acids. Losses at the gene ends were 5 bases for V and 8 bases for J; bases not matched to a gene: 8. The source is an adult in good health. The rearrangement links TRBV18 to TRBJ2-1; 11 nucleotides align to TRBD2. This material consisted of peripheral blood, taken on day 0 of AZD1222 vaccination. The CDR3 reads CASSSLAGAMDEQFF. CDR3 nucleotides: TGTGCCAGCTCATCACTAGCGGGGGCTATGGATGAGCAGTTCTTC.